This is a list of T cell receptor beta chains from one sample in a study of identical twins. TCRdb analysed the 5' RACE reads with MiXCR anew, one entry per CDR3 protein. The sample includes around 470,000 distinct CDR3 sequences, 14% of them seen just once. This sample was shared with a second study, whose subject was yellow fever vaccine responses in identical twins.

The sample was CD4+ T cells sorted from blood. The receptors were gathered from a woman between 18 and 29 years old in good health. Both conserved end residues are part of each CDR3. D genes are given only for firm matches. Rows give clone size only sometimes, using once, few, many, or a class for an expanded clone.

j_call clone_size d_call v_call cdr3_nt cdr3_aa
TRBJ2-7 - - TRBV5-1 TGCGCCAGCAGCTCCCTAGGGACACACTACGAGCAGTACTTC CASSSLGTHYEQYF
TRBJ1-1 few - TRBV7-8 TGTGCCAGCAGCTTAGCCGGCCAGATTATGAACACTGAAGCTTTCTTT CASSLAGQIMNTEAFF
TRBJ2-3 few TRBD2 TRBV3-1 TGTGCCAGCAGCCCCCCCAGCGGGGGGGCCTCAGATACGCAGTATTTT CASSPPSGGASDTQYF
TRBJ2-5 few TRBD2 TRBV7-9 TGTGCCAGCAGCCTTAACAGCGGGAGTGCAGAGACCCAGTACTTC CASSLNSGSAETQYF
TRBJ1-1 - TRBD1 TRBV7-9 TGTGCCAGCAGCTTAGAAGACAGGGCAGGCGCTGAAGCTTTCTTT CASSLEDRAGAEAFF
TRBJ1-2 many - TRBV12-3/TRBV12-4 TGTGCCAGCACCCTTTTGGGGGGTAGCTATGGCTACACCTTC CASTLLGGSYGYTF
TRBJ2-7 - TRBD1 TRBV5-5 TGTGCCAGCAGCTTGTTACCGGGACAGGCCATGGGCGAGCAGTACTTC CASSLLPGQAMGEQYF
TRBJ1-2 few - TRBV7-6 TGTGCCAGCAGCAAAGGGACTAACTATGGCTACACCTTC CASSKGTNYGYTF
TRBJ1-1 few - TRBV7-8 TGTGCCAGCAGCTTAGCAACAGGGTTGAACACTGAAGCTTTCTTT CASSLATGLNTEAFF
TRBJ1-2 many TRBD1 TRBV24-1 TGTGCCACCAGTGGTGCCGCGACAGGGGAAGACTATGGCTACACCTTC CATSGAATGEDYGYTF
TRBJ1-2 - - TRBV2 TGTGCCAGCAGTCTGGAAAAGGGGACGGGCTACACCTTC CASSLEKGTGYTF
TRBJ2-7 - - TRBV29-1 TGCAGCGTGCAACAGGGCTACGAGCAGTACTTC CSVQQGYEQYF
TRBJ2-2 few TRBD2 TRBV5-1 TGCGCCAGCAGCTTGTTACTAGCGGGGGGGAAGAACACCGGGGAGCTGTTTTTT CASSLLLAGGKNTGELFF
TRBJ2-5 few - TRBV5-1 TGCGCCAGCAGCTTGGTAGGGCAGAAACAAGAGACCCAGTACTTC CASSLVGQKQETQYF
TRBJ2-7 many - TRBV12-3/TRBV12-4 TGTGCCAGCAGTTTGCTGCAGCGGAATACGAGGGAGCAGTACTTC CASSLLQRNTREQYF
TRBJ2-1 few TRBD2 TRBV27 TGTGCCAGCAGCTCCGGACTAGCGGGGGGGAGGGGGGAGCAGTTCTTC CASSSGLAGGRGEQFF
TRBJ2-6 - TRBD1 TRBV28 TGTGCCAGCACCCAGGGGGTTCCCTCTGGGGCCAACGTCCTGACTTTC CASTQGVPSGANVLTF
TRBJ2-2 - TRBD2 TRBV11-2 TGTGCCAGCAGCTCCCTGGGGGGGGGGAACACCGGGGAGCTGTTTTTT CASSSLGGGNTGELFF
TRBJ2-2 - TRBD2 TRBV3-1 TGTGCCAGCAGCCAAGTCCCGCAGGGACTAGCGGGAACCGGGGAGCTGTTTTTT CASSQVPQGLAGTGELFF
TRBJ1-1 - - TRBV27 TGTGCCAGCAGTTTAAGAGTGCAGGCGGAAGCTTTCTTT CASSLRVQAEAFF
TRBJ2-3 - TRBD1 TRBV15 TGTGCCACCAGCAGAGATGAGACAGGGGCTCATGGGCAGTATTTT CATSRDETGAHGQYF
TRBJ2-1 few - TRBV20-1 TGCAGTGCTAGAAGGCCAAACAATGAGCAGTTCTTC CSARRPNNEQFF
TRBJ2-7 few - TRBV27 TGTGCCAGCAGTTTTAGGAACAGGGGGGGTAGCGGGGCAACCTACGAGCAGTACTTC CASSFRNRGGSGATYEQYF
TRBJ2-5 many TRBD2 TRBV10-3 TGTGCCATCAGTGTTGCGGGAGGATCTCGGGAGACCCAGTACTTC CAISVAGGSRETQYF
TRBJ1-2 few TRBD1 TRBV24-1 TGTGCCACCAGTGGGACAGGGCAGGCCTATGGCTACACCTTC CATSGTGQAYGYTF
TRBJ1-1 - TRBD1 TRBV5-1 TGCGCCAGCAGCTGGGGGACAGGGAGTAGGACTGAAGCTTTCTTT CASSWGTGSRTEAFF
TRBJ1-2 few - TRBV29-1 TGCACCGCAGTAGATTCTAACTATGGCTACACCTTC CTAVDSNYGYTF